A selection of T cell receptor beta chains follows, all from one sample in a study of blood T cell repertoires in COVID-19. The protocol was immunoSEQ multiplex PCR, while the TCRdb copy is restricted to in-frame clones and leaves out a portion. The sample includes almost 100,000 clones, around nine tenths of them seen just once. Sequenced sample: peripheral blood. Receptor source: a man between 45 and 60 years old with acute or convalescent COVID-19. Each CDR3 is given with its conserved first and last residue. The order of the fields is clone size, J gene, V gene, CDR3 protein. Some rows have no size entry. The others give once, few or many, or a class for an expanded clone.

. TRBJ1-2 TRBV7-3 CASSPTGQVPYGYTF
. TRBJ1-1 TRBV30 CAWSTPTGGFTEAFF
. TRBJ2-3 TRBV9 CASSPFGTELLGQYF
. TRBJ2-1 TRBV21-1 CASSKAPLSSGGSSYNEQFF
. TRBJ2-1 TRBV14 CASSPYPGTYSYNEQFF
. TRBJ1-4 TRBV19 CASSMSGTATNEKLFF
. TRBJ2-1 TRBV15 CATSREEGSMGNEQFF
. TRBJ2-7 TRBV14 CASSQGTSGTDEQYF
. TRBJ1-5 TRBV14 CASSQTDSLAQHF
once TRBJ2-1 TRBV11-2 CASSLLTSGRALNEQFF
. TRBJ1-4 TRBV14 CASSPGRGPANEKLFF
few TRBJ1-5 TRBV11-2 CASSLTLGGNQPQHF
. TRBJ2-3 TRBV2 CARGVVGTDTQYF
. TRBJ2-3 TRBV27 CASSWTRFDGRTDTQYF
. TRBJ2-1 TRBV7-3 CASSLNRAGGEQFF
. TRBJ2-7 TRBV6-5 CASGGDYEQYF
once TRBJ2-3 TRBV6-1 CASSDLLSTDTQYF
. TRBJ2-7 TRBV29-1 CSVAARAGGPDEQYF
. TRBJ1-2 TRBV18 CASSPSGRGLGYTF
. TRBJ1-2 TRBV6-2/TRBV6-3 CASSYSRGQAFRSWGYTF
few TRBJ1-1 TRBV19 CASTPGQYLMNTEAFF
. TRBJ2-2 TRBV5-1 CASSLELAGTGELFF
. TRBJ1-5 TRBV18 CASSPPWTGGNQPQHF
. TRBJ1-1 TRBV24-1 CATSDLPMGQGRTEAFF
. TRBJ2-7 TRBV5-4 CASSWLGAGAKEQYF
. TRBJ2-1 TRBV5-1 CASSFLREPYNEQFF
. TRBJ2-5 TRBV6-2/TRBV6-3 CASSSLTLQETQYF
. TRBJ2-1 TRBV11-3 CASSLRGSGSEYEQFF
. TRBJ1-1 TRBV20-1 CSAQDRGQAFF